This T cell receptor beta chain is from a study of blood T cell repertoires in COVID-19. Overall study context: Sources were T cells, B-cell-depleted T cells, or PBMCs; the material itself was cDNA or gDNA.

Method: immunoSEQ multiplex PCR; TCRdb's copy keeps in-frame clones and lacks some. The sample has fewer than 250,000 clones, just under 85% seen once. CDR1 and CDR2 (germline): LNHDA, SQIVND (reference sequence). After removal of 5 bases from V and 1 base from J, the junction contained 10 bases not matched to a gene. CDR3 length equals 16 residues. This sequence joins TRBV19 and TRBJ1-1; 7 bases align to TRBD1. The sequenced material came from peripheral blood. This TCR was sampled from a woman aged 45-65 years with active or convalescent COVID-19. Here the CDR3 reads CASSAGPDRSNTEAFF. The CDR3 coding sequence is TGTGCCAGTAGTGCGGGCCCGGACAGGTCGAACACTGAAGCTTTCTTT.